The clone carrying this T cell receptor beta chain appeared many times. TCRdb called the 5' RACE reads again in MiXCR, with one record for every CDR3 protein. The sample lists more than 55,000 distinct CDR3 sequences, approximately 4.5% seen once, with 3% to 4.5% in the top ten. This entry belongs to a study of early T cells in non-severe SARS-CoV-2 infection. The V gene's germline CDR1 is MRHNA and CDR2 SNTAGT. Between the trimmed V and J ends, which lost 8 bases and 0 bases, there was a span of 8 bases. This CDR3 region has 13 residues. V gene TRBV6-4 combines with J gene TRBJ2-1, with no clear D. The specimen comprised whole blood, sampled at baseline. The TCR was taken from an adult who was a healthcare worker with PCR-confirmed SARS-CoV-2 infection or an uninfected control (not recorded which). The donor label of this sample is uncertain. CDR3: CASSPDSYNEQFF. CDR3 DNA: TGTGCCAGCTCACCGGACTCCTACAATGAGCAGTTCTTC.